This T cell receptor (beta chain) was found in a study of shared clonotypes between healthy human individuals. About the study: Every donor yielded three CD4 naive, three CD4 memory, two CD8 naive and one CD8 memory plate.

This clone was detected only a few times. It was across several immunoSEQ plates that each subset's genomic DNA was evenly split. Only in-frame clones appear in the TCRdb table, and some are missing; sequencing was by immunoSEQ multiplex PCR. The sample contains a few hundred thousand clones, about 65% of which appear only once. This TCR was sampled from a man aged 30 to 45 in good health. The sequenced sample was memory CD4+ T cells sorted from blood. The subset was: CD45RA-negative fraction.

The CDR3 here is CASSLSGYYGYTF. DNA for the CDR3: TGTGCCAGCAGTTTGTCAGGGTACTATGGCTACACCTTC. The chain employs TRBV27 and TRBJ1-2, with D possibly being TRBD1 (5 bases). V lost 3 bases and J 3 bases, leaving 8 bases between the germline ends. There are 13 residues in the CDR3. Germline CDR1 is MNHEY and CDR2 is SMNVEV (reference sequence).